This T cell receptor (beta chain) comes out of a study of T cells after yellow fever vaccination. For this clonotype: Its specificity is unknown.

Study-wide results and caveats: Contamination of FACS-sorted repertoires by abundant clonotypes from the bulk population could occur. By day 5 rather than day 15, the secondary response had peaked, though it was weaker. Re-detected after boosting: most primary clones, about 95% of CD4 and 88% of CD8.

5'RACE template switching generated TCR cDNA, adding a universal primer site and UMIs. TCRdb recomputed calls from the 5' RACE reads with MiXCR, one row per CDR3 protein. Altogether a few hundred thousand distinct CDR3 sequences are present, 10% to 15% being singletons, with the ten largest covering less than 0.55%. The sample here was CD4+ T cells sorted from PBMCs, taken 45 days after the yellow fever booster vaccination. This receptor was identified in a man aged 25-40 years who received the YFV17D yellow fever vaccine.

The CDR3 protein is CASSNVAGGSPETQYF. CDR3 bases: TGTGCCAGCAGTAACGTAGCGGGAGGTTCTCCAGAGACCCAGTACTTC. This rearrangement joins TRBV6-5 to TRBJ2-5, with TRBD2 matching over 10 bases. CDR1 and CDR2 (germline): MNHEY, SVGAGI. J was trimmed by 4 bases and V by 5 bases; bases with no gene match: 10. The length of the CDR3 is 16 residues.